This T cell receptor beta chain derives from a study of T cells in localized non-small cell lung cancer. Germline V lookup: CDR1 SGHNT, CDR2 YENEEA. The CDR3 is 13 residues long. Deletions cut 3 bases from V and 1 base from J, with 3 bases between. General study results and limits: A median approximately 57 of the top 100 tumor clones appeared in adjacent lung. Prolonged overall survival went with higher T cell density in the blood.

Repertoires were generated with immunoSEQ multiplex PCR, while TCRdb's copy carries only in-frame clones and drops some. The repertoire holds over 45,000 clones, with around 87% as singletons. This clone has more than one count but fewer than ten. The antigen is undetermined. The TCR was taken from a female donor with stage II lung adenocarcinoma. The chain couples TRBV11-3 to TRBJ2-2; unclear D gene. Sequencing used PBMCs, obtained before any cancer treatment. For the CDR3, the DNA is TGTGCCAGCAGCTTTGAGAACACCGGGGAGCTGTTTTTT. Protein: CASSFENTGELFF.